Reported below is one T cell receptor beta chain. TCRdb reprocessed the 5' RACE reads, keeping one entry per CDR3 protein, no DNA. This sample's table reports around 380,000 distinct CDR3 sequences. This CDR3 comprises 20 residues. Germline-derived CDR1 and CDR2 are SGHAT and FQDESV (reference sequence). This sample is drawn from a study of monozygotic twins with inflammatory bowel disease. The receptor comes from a human donor with ulcerative colitis or Crohn's disease, or a healthy co-twin of an affected twin (not recorded which). Input material: blood. The rearrangement uses TRBV11-1 and TRBJ2-7; TCRdb calls TRBD1, which cannot be checked without DNA. CDR3 in amino acids: CASTLMGPIGTGDHSYEQYF.